The 28 T cell receptor beta chains listed next were all sequenced from one sample in a study of early T cells in non-severe SARS-CoV-2 infection. Using its own MiXCR run on the 5' RACE reads, TCRdb lists one record per CDR3 protein. Of 75,000 or so distinct CDR3 sequences in the sample, 14% were seen once. Sequenced: whole blood. The receptors were sampled from an adult who was a healthcare worker with PCR-confirmed SARS-CoV-2 infection or an uninfected control (not recorded which).

The genes are TRBV5-1 and TRBJ1-1; D gene ambiguous. Germline lookup yields CDR1 SGHRS and CDR2 YFSETQ. The V gene lost 4 bases and the J gene lost 1 base, with 11 bases spanning the gap. The length of the CDR3 is 14 residues. For the CDR3, the DNA is TGCGCCAGCAGCGGGTCCCAGACGAACACTGAAGCTTTCTTT. Translated, it gives CASSGSQTNTEAFF.

This clonotype was detected only a few times. This chain uses TRBV9 with TRBJ2-1; D tentatively fits TRBD1 or TRBD2 (5 bases each). The CDR3 consists of 12 residues. Germline V gene data show CDR1 as SGDLS and CDR2 as YYNGEE. V was clipped by 4 bases and J by 8 bases, with 10 bases between them. CDR3 region: CASSSWDHEQFF. The DNA for the CDR3 is TGTGCCAGCAGCTCTTGGGACCATGAGCAGTTCTTC.

The DNA for the CDR3 is TGTGCCAGCAGCTTGGGTCTAGCGGGGGTATACGAGCAGTACTTC. Protein: CASSLGLAGVYEQYF. V gene TRBV7-9 combines with J gene TRBJ2-7; 10 bases fit TRBD2. This CDR3 is built from 15 residues. Germline V lookup: CDR1 SEHNR, CDR2 FQNEAQ (reference sequence). J was trimmed by 4 bases and V by 3 bases; bases with no gene match: 6.

This clonotype was seen repeatedly, ten times or more. This rearrangement joins TRBV6-2 or TRBV6-3 to TRBJ1-5; D is undetermined. Trimming took 6 bases from V and 0 from J, leaving 9 bases between them. Germline-derived CDR1 and CDR2 are MNHEY and SVGEGT. The CDR3 has 14 amino acids. CDR3 residues: CASSGSLSNQPQHF. CDR3 nucleotides: TGTGCCAGCAGCGGAAGTCTTAGCAATCAGCCCCAGCATTTT.

The chain carries TRBV12-3 or TRBV12-4 and TRBJ1-2, with 8 bases aligning to TRBD1. The CDR3 loop spans 15 amino acids. J gave up 4 bases and V 6 bases, and 10 bases lay outside the gene matches. The CDR3 region is CASSSRDRPSYGYTF. DNA of the CDR3: TGTGCCAGCAGCTCTAGGGACAGGCCTAGCTATGGCTACACCTTC.

V gene TRBV20-1 combines with J gene TRBJ2-1; 8 bases agree with TRBD1. Germline loops: CDR1 DFQATT, CDR2 SNEGSKA (reference sequence). The CDR3 runs 16 residues. Trimming cost V 0 bases and J 5 bases; bases outside gene matches: 9. The CDR3 sequence: CSARDGGRGLHNEQFF. In DNA, the CDR3 is TGCAGTGCTAGAGATGGCGGCAGGGGGCTGCACAATGAGCAGTTCTTC.

V is TRBV4-2 and J is TRBJ1-3; D unresolved. Germline loops: CDR1 LGHNA, CDR2 YNFKEQ. The CDR3 loop spans 15 amino acids. V shed 0 bases and J shed 0 bases, with 6 bases lying between them. The CDR3 DNA is TGTGCCAGCAGCCAAGAGTGGATCTCTGGAAACACCATATATTTT. Its translation: CASSQEWISGNTIYF.

This clonotype was recorded a few times. This sequence joins TRBV6-6 and TRBJ1-5; weak D call: TRBD1 (5 bases). V was clipped by 8 bases and J by 0 bases, with 23 bases between them. Germline CDR1 and CDR2: MNHNY and SVGAGI (reference sequence). This CDR3 is built from 18 residues. The CDR3, as DNA: TGTGCCAGCTCCAAACGGGGGGTGTGGCAAAATAGCAATCAGCCCCAGCATTTT. It is translated as CASSKRGVWQNSNQPQHF.

The rearrangement joins TRBV5-1 to TRBJ2-7; TRBD2 might be the D (7 bases). CDR1 is SGHRS, CDR2 YFSETQ, per germline. The CDR3 has 14 amino acids. V shed 1 base and J shed 7 bases, with 15 bases lying between them. The CDR3 DNA sequence: TGCGCCAGCAGCTTGTACGGGGGGCCGCGGGAGCAGTACTTC. Encoded protein: CASSLYGGPREQYF.

The table lists this clonotype with many counts. The chain uses TRBV27 and TRBJ1-2, with D tentatively TRBD1 (6 bases). The CDR3 loop spans 15 amino acids. Germline V gene data show CDR1 as MNHEY and CDR2 as SMNVEV (reference sequence). V lost 5 bases and J 3 bases, leaving 16 bases between the germline ends. The CDR3 bases are TGTGCCAGCAGTACCAGTACAGGGAGGGACTATGGCTACACCTTC. Encoded protein: CASSTSTGRDYGYTF.

A few counts support this clonotype. This chain connects TRBV7-9 to TRBJ1-1; D gene ambiguous. The germline V and J ends were trimmed by 1 base and 10 bases, with 7 bases remaining between them. CDR1 is SEHNR, CDR2 FQNEAQ, per germline (reference sequence). The CDR3 spans 11 residues. CDR3 coding DNA: TGTGCCAGCAGCTTAGTAGAAGCAGCTTTCTTT. Translation: CASSLVEAAFF.

This chain joins TRBV4-1 and TRBJ2-5, with a weak D call TRBD2 (5 bases). The germline gives CDR1 MGHRA, CDR2 YSYEKL. Trimming removed 4 bases from V and 4 bases from J, with 10 bases in between. The CDR3 has 13 amino acids. CDR3 loop: CASSLATRETQYF. CDR3 nucleotides: TGCGCCAGCAGCCTAGCGACCCGAGAGACCCAGTACTTC.

This clonotype was counted a few times. This CDR3 reads CASSPTWSSYNSPLHF. The DNA for the CDR3 is TGTGCCAGCAGTCCAACATGGAGCTCCTATAATTCACCCCTCCACTTT. The chain has TRBV28 and TRBJ1-6; D is ambiguous. This CDR3 spans 16 amino acids. V was pared by 5 bases and J by 0 bases, with 11 bases between. Per germline, CDR1 MDHEN and CDR2 SYDVKM.

This clonotype was observed a handful of times. The chain carries TRBV5-5 and TRBJ2-3; TRBD2 agrees at 7 bases. CDR3 length equals 15 residues. Germline lookup yields CDR1 SGHKS and CDR2 YYEKEE (reference sequence). J was trimmed by 0 bases and V by 7 bases; bases with no gene match: 8. CDR3 amino acids: CASSNPAGSTDTQYF. The CDR3 DNA sequence: TGTGCCAGCTCAAACCCAGCGGGGAGCACAGATACGCAGTATTTT.

This chain uses TRBV7-9 with TRBJ2-7, with TRBD2 identical over 9 bases. The CDR3 sequence is 15 residues long. The germline gives CDR1 SEHNR, CDR2 FQNEAQ (reference sequence). Losses at the gene ends were 6 bases for V and 2 bases for J; bases not matched to a gene: 8. The CDR3 here is CASSPLSGGPYEQYF. Here the CDR3 DNA reads TGTGCCAGCAGTCCTCTGAGCGGGGGGCCCTACGAGCAGTACTTC.

The chain recombines TRBV29-1 with TRBJ2-7; 7 positions match TRBD1. This CDR3 spans 12 amino acids. The V and J ends lost 4 bases and 2 bases, in that order; junction bases with no gene match: 2. Germline lookup yields CDR1 SQVTM and CDR2 ANQGSEA. The CDR3 reads CSVVGQTYEQYF. DNA for the CDR3: TGCAGCGTTGTGGGACAGACCTACGAGCAGTACTTC.

The chain links TRBV20-1 to TRBJ2-3; 8 bases line up with TRBD1. The CDR3 consists of 13 residues. Germline V gene lookup returns CDR1 DFQATT and CDR2 SNEGSKA (reference sequence). Trimming took 5 bases from V and 3 from J; bases not matched to a gene: 4. For the CDR3, the DNA is TGCAGTGCTCACAGGGGGAGTACAGATACGCAGTATTTT. It is translated as CSAHRGSTDTQYF.

The V call is TRBV15, the J call TRBJ2-7; TRBD2 matches 8 bases. The J segment lost 5 bases and the V segment lost 5 bases, leaving 5 bases of the junction unmatched. CDR1 and CDR2 from the germline V gene are LNHNV and YYDKDF (reference sequence). This CDR3 has 13 amino acids. The CDR3 coding sequence is TGTGCCACCAGCTTAGCGGGGTTGGACGAGCAGTACTTC. This codes for CATSLAGLDEQYF.

Only a few counts were recorded for this clonotype. V usage is TRBV11-2 and J usage is TRBJ2-3, with a possible D match to TRBD1 (5 bases). Germline V lookup: CDR1 SGHAT, CDR2 FQNNGV. The CDR3 loop spans 14 amino acids. V lost 5 bases and J lost 4, with 13 bases in between. DNA for the CDR3: TGTGCCAGCAGCCTCCGGTGGGGCGCAGATACGCAGTATTTT. Translated: CASSLRWGADTQYF.

The genes are TRBV5-1 and TRBJ2-7; 8 nucleotides line up with TRBD2. V was pared by 1 base and J by 5 bases, with 8 bases of the junction left unmatched. CDR3 length equals 15 residues. Germline V gives CDR1 SGHRS, CDR2 YFSETQ. The CDR3 coding sequence is TGCGCCAGCAGCTTGAGGCTAGCGGGCGCGGACGAGCAGTACTTC. Encoded protein: CASSLRLAGADEQYF.

In its sample, this clonotype was seen many times. The genes are TRBV29-1 and TRBJ1-1; 7 nucleotides align to TRBD1. V was clipped by 1 base and J by 5 bases; unmatched bases: 7. CDR3 length: 14 residues. The germline CDR1 and CDR2 sequences are SQVTM and ANQGSEA. The CDR3 DNA reads as TGCAGCGTTGAAGTCAGGGGGAGGAATACTGAAGCTTTCTTT. Protein: CSVEVRGRNTEAFF. Complete variable domain (other parts from reference TRBV29-1 and TRBJ1-1): SAVISQKPSRDICQRGTSLTIQCQVDSQVTMMFWYRQQPGQSLTLIATANQGSEATYESGFVIDKFPISRPNLTFSTLTVSNMSPEDSSIYLCSVEVRGRNTEAFFGQGTRLTVV.

The chain employs TRBV20-1 and TRBJ2-1; 7 bases fit TRBD2. The CDR3 has 15 residues. Unmatched junction bases numbered 12, after V lost 6 bases and J lost 4 bases. From germline, CDR1 is DFQATT and CDR2 SNEGSKA (reference sequence). The CDR3 sequence is CSAPRGDYQYNEQFF. DNA of the CDR3: TGCAGTGCCCCAAGAGGGGACTACCAGTACAATGAGCAGTTCTTC.

J is TRBJ2-2 and V is TRBV5-8; TRBD2 matches 14 bases. Germline V gives CDR1 SGHTS, CDR2 YDEGEE. Trimming removed 0 bases from V and 4 bases from J; junction bases left unmatched: 8. The CDR3 contains 19 residues. CDR3 coding DNA: TGTGCCAGCAGCTTGGCCGGGACTAGCGGGGGCGCTACCACCGGGGAGCTGTTTTTT. Translated, it gives CASSLAGTSGGATTGELFF.

Only a few counts were recorded for this clonotype. The chain carries TRBV6-1 and TRBJ1-6; 9 bases agree with TRBD1. Trimming took 0 bases from V and 10 from J; bases not matched to a gene: 10. Germline V gives CDR1 MNHNS, CDR2 SASEGT. The CDR3 has 17 amino acids. CDR3 coding DNA: TGTGCCAGCAGTGAAGCCCGATACAGGGGGCGCGGATCACCCCTCCACTTT. Protein product: CASSEARYRGRGSPLHF.

This clonotype was picked up many times. The chain combines TRBV12-3 or TRBV12-4 with TRBJ1-3; the D is unclear. V lost 6 bases and J lost 6, with 15 bases in between. This CDR3 has 14 residues. This chain's CDR3 is CASRRDVIENTIYF. The CDR3 DNA reads as TGTGCCAGCAGGCGAGACGTGATTGAAAACACCATATATTTT.

The chain joins TRBV9 to TRBJ2-5; D assignment may be TRBD1 or TRBD2 (5 bases each). Trimming removed 3 bases from V and 0 bases from J, with 9 bases in between. Germline CDR1 and CDR2: SGDLS and YYNGEE. This CDR3 comprises 14 residues. The CDR3 DNA reads TGTGCCAGCAGCGCCGGGGCCCACCAAGAGACCCAGTACTTC. It codes for CASSAGAHQETQYF.

Regarding this clonotype: One end of the junction does not line up with germline, which may come from a read error. V and J are TRBV14 and TRBJ2-2; TRBD2 matches 7 bases. The CDR3 runs to 14 residues. Per germline, CDR1 SGHDN and CDR2 FVKESK. The CDR3 region is CASSLKRGTGEPFF. CDR3 DNA sequence: TGTGCCAGCAGCCTGAAGCGGGGAACCGGGGAGCCGTTTTTT.

The J gene is TRBJ2-5, the V gene TRBV5-4; a weak D match, TRBD1 (5 bases). CDR1 and CDR2 (germline): SGHNT, YYREEE (reference sequence). The ends were cut back, 4 bases at V and 1 base at J, with 14 bases in the middle. This CDR3 region has 15 residues. As DNA, the CDR3 is TGTGCCAGCAGCGCTGGAAGGGGAAGCCAAGAGACCCAGTACTTC. Residues: CASSAGRGSQETQYF.